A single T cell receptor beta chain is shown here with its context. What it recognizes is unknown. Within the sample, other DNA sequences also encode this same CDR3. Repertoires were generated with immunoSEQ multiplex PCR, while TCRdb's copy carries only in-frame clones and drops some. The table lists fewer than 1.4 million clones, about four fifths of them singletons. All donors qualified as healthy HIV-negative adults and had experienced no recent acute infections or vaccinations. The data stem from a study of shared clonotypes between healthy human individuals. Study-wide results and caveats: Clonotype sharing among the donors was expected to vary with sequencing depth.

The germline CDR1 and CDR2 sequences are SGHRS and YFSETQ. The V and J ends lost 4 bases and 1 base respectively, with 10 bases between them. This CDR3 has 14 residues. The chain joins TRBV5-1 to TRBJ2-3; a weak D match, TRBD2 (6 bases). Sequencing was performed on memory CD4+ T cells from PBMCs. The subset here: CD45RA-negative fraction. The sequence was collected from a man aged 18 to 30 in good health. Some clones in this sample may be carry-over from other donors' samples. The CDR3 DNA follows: TGCGCCAGCAGCGCGGGGTTGGGCACAGATACGCAGTATTTT. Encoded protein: CASSAGLGTDTQYF.